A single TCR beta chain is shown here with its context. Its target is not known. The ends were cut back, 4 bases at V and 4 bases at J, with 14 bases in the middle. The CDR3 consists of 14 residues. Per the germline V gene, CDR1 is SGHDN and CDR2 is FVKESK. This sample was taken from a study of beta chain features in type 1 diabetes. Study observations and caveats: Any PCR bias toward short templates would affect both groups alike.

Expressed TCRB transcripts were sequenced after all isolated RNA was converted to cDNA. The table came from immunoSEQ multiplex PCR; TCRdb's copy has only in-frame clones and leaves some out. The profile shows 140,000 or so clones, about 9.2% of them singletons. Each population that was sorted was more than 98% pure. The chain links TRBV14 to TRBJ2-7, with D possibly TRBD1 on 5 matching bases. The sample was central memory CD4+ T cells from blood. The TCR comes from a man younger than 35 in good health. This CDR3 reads CASSPPGRVYEQYF. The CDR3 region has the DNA TGTGCCAGCAGCCCCCCCGGCAGGGTTTACGAGCAGTACTTC.